This entry describes one T cell receptor (beta chain). The sample comes from a study of OX40 agonist ivuxolimab in advanced cancers. CDR3 length: 13 amino acids. The germline V gene encodes CDR1 SGHDN and CDR2 FVKESK. Deletions cut 4 bases from V and 2 bases from J, with 8 bases between. TCRdb's copy holds only in-frame clones and misses some; the assay was immunoSEQ multiplex PCR. This sample has over 65,000 clones, with 90% to 95% found just once. This receptor was obtained from an adult with an advanced solid tumor such as melanoma, head and neck, liver or kidney cancer. This chain joins TRBV14 and TRBJ1-1; D unresolved. The sequencing here drew on CD4+ or CD8+ T cells sorted from blood, taken in a trial of the OX40 agonist ivuxolimab. The CDR3 reads CASSPSLNTEAFF. In DNA, the CDR3 is TGTGCCAGCAGCCCCTCTCTCAACACTGAAGCTTTCTTT.